A single sample gave rise to the 2 T cell receptor beta chains below, sequenced in a study of PD-L1 blockade in urothelial cancer. The time point is: peripheral blood 6 weeks after treatment start. Clones were sequenced by immunoSEQ multiplex PCR, and TCRdb holds only the in-frame ones, with some missing. The sample carries about 110,000 clones, 80% to 95% recorded once. Sequenced material: PBMCs, taken around atezolizumab (anti-PD-L1) treatment. The receptors stem from a man aged 55 to 70 with urothelial cancer.

CDR3: CASSIAGGDTEAFF. The CDR3 nucleotides are TGTGCCAGCAGTATTGCCGGCGGGGACACTGAAGCTTTCTTT. The chain joins TRBV2 to TRBJ1-1, with no clear D. In germline, CDR1 is SNHLY, CDR2 FYNNEI. The CDR3 contains 14 residues. V was clipped by 5 bases and J by 3 bases, with 13 bases between them.

The chain joins TRBV18 to TRBJ2-1; D may be TRBD2 (5 bases). The germline CDR1 and CDR2 sequences are KGHSH and LQKENI. This CDR3 has 15 residues. V lost 2 bases and J 2 bases, leaving 10 bases between the germline ends. The CDR3 sequence: CASSPLAGTYNEQFF. For the CDR3, the DNA is TGTGCCAGCTCACCATTGGCGGGCACCTACAATGAGCAGTTCTTC.